Listed below are T cell receptor delta chains from one sample, sequenced in a study of gamma-delta chains in newborns, infants, children. TCRdb reanalysed the reads with CATT. Among about 3,800 delta-chain clones listed, less than 2.5% were seen once. The sequenced material came from blood. The receptors were sampled from a child who was a newborn, infant or young child, either healthy, febrile or measles-vaccinated (not recorded which). The CDR3 runs from the conserved cysteine through the conserved F or W.

j_gene	v_gene	CDR3aa
TRDJ1	TRDV2	CACDKLLGDTDKLIF
TRDJ1	TRDV1	CALGILRTGYGYTDKLIF
TRDJ1	TRDV2	CACDVLGDSYTDKLIF
TRDJ2	TRDV1	CALGELELGETQLFF
TRDJ3	TRDV2	CACDTAMGVSSWDTRQMFF
TRDJ1	TRDV1	CALGENRWGIRPRYTDKLIF
TRDJ1	TRDV1	CALGDLTGDVLWARTDKLIF
TRDJ3	TRDV2	CACDTWGIHSWDTRQMFF
TRDJ1	TRAV29/DV5	CAASAGGYTDKPIF
TRDJ3	TRDV2	CACDPAQLGDRSSWDTRQTFF
TRDJ3	TRDV2	CACDTLGDTRPSSWDTRQMFF
TRDJ3	TRDV2	CACDKILGDSWDTRQMFF
TRDJ3	TRDV2	CACDTVLGDMSSWDTRQMFF
TRDJ1	TRDV2	CACEYWGSDKLIF
TRDJ3	TRDV2	CACDTWGTRSWDTRQMFF
TRDJ3	TRDV2	CACDVLGDLSSWDTRQMFF
TRDJ1	TRDV3	CAFRMGLRNSDKLIF
TRDJ3	TRDV2	CACDTAGGPSSWDTRQMFF
TRDJ3	TRDV2	CACDTVGDQSSWDTRQMFF
TRDJ1	TRDV1	CALGSLQGLRPYTDKLIF
TRDJ3	TRDV2	CACDTGGYLSWDTRQMFF
TRDJ2	TRDV2	CACDTVWGTPALTAQLFF
TRDJ2	TRDV2	CACDPGGDKTPEAAQLFF
TRDJ3	TRDV2	CACDRLGDNSWDTRQMFF
TRDJ3	TRDV2	CACDTVLGDSSSWDTRQMFF
TRDJ3	TRDV2	CACDSYWGTPSSWDTRQMFF